This is a list of T cell receptor beta chains from one sample in a study of shared clonotypes between healthy human individuals. Using immunoSEQ multiplex PCR, the repertoire was profiled, and TCRdb retains in-frame clones only, with some absent. In the table there are about 1 million clones, about 75% of which are singletons. Source material: memory CD4+ T cells sorted from blood. These receptors were taken from a man between 18 and 35 years old in good health. Both conserved end residues are trimmed from each CDR3. Fields, in order: V gene, D gene, J gene, CDR3 protein. D genes are given only for firm matches.

V gene: TRBV30; D gene: .; J gene: .; CDR3 protein: AWARAGGHSYEQY
V gene: TRBV11-2; D gene: .; J gene: TRBJ1-5; CDR3 protein: ASSMAVNQPQH
V gene: TRBV30; D gene: .; J gene: TRBJ1-6; CDR3 protein: AGRQEYNSPLH
V gene: TRBV5-1; D gene: .; J gene: TRBJ2-5; CDR3 protein: ASSLAVGTGETQY
V gene: TRBV28; D gene: TRBD1; J gene: TRBJ2-3; CDR3 protein: ASSFQGADTQY
V gene: TRBV5-8; D gene: TRBD2; J gene: TRBJ2-7; CDR3 protein: ASSFSSGRSYEQY
V gene: TRBV7-3; D gene: .; J gene: TRBJ2-5; CDR3 protein: ASSHTGSETQY
V gene: TRBV27; D gene: TRBD1; J gene: TRBJ1-1; CDR3 protein: ASTKTGGTEAF
V gene: TRBV9; D gene: .; J gene: TRBJ1-2; CDR3 protein: ASSGRAGQLNYGYT
V gene: TRBV7-2; D gene: TRBD1; J gene: TRBJ2-3; CDR3 protein: ASSTGTDFDTDTQY
V gene: TRBV5-6; D gene: TRBD1; J gene: TRBJ1-3; CDR3 protein: ASTFGTGMNTIY
V gene: TRBV27; D gene: TRBD1; J gene: TRBJ2-2; CDR3 protein: ATHPGQVTFRNTGELF
V gene: TRBV30; D gene: .; J gene: TRBJ2-7; CDR3 protein: AWSVPPTYEQY
V gene: TRBV4-1; D gene: TRBD1; J gene: TRBJ2-1; CDR3 protein: ASSTSGQTLSNEQF
V gene: TRBV5-1; D gene: .; J gene: TRBJ2-2; CDR3 protein: ASSSNPSSTNTGELF
V gene: TRBV11-2; D gene: .; J gene: TRBJ1-1; CDR3 protein: ASSSGAPTTEAF
V gene: TRBV30; D gene: .; J gene: TRBJ2-7; CDR3 protein: AFASQGLTPYEQY
V gene: TRBV28; D gene: .; J gene: TRBJ2-6; CDR3 protein: ASKQGRSSGANVLT
V gene: TRBV30; D gene: .; J gene: TRBJ1-6; CDR3 protein: AWSVQGNSPLH
V gene: TRBV9; D gene: TRBD2; J gene: TRBJ2-1; CDR3 protein: ASSPSGSSYNEQF
V gene: TRBV5-4; D gene: .; J gene: TRBJ1-4; CDR3 protein: ASSLVGQGSEKLF
V gene: TRBV30; D gene: .; J gene: .; CDR3 protein: AWSQGSLGISSYEQY
V gene: TRBV7-9; D gene: TRBD1; J gene: TRBJ2-2; CDR3 protein: ASTDRDVRNTGELF
V gene: TRBV9; D gene: .; J gene: TRBJ2-2; CDR3 protein: ASSEAPHTGELF
V gene: TRBV7-7; D gene: .; J gene: TRBJ2-6; CDR3 protein: ASSPLGGPGGLAANVLT
V gene: TRBV18; D gene: .; J gene: TRBJ1-1; CDR3 protein: ASSPPTRRVTEAF
V gene: TRBV5-3; D gene: .; J gene: TRBJ2-5; CDR3 protein: ARSLADMGTQY
V gene: TRBV28; D gene: .; J gene: TRBJ2-3; CDR3 protein: ASSLSRSTDTQY
V gene: TRBV5-1; D gene: .; J gene: TRBJ1-5; CDR3 protein: ASSLDSPNQPQH
V gene: TRBV7-2; D gene: TRBD1; J gene: TRBJ2-3; CDR3 protein: ASSLALSSGQGQY
V gene: TRBV5-4; D gene: TRBD2; J gene: TRBJ2-5; CDR3 protein: ASSGTSGIQETQY
V gene: TRBV5-1; D gene: .; J gene: TRBJ1-1; CDR3 protein: ASSLQAGNTEAF
V gene: TRBV5-1; D gene: TRBD2; J gene: TRBJ2-5; CDR3 protein: ASSQTGTSGSSVH
V gene: TRBV7-2; D gene: TRBD2; J gene: TRBJ2-7; CDR3 protein: ASSPRAGGFSYEQY
V gene: TRBV25-1; D gene: .; J gene: TRBJ1-2; CDR3 protein: ASSWGDAFGGYT
V gene: TRBV5-4; D gene: .; J gene: TRBJ1-2; CDR3 protein: ASSLDPLNRAYGYT
V gene: TRBV18; D gene: .; J gene: TRBJ2-7; CDR3 protein: ASSPQGSYEQY
V gene: TRBV28; D gene: .; J gene: TRBJ1-1; CDR3 protein: ASVLYTNTEAF
V gene: TRBV19; D gene: .; J gene: TRBJ2-7; CDR3 protein: ASSLAATYEQY
V gene: TRBV5-3; D gene: .; J gene: TRBJ1-2; CDR3 protein: ARSGTDFAYGYT
V gene: TRBV4-1; D gene: TRBD2; J gene: TRBJ2-3; CDR3 protein: ASSQESSGGNQY
V gene: TRBV7-9; D gene: .; J gene: TRBJ2-1; CDR3 protein: ASSLDYYNEQF
V gene: TRBV9; D gene: TRBD2; J gene: TRBJ2-1; CDR3 protein: ASSVTSGNNEQF
V gene: TRBV5-1; D gene: .; J gene: TRBJ2-7; CDR3 protein: ASSLGPPGTSSYEQY
V gene: TRBV6-5; D gene: TRBD1; J gene: TRBJ2-7; CDR3 protein: ASSYRGSGWNEQY
V gene: TRBV30; D gene: .; J gene: TRBJ1-4; CDR3 protein: ALTRDSYNNEKLF
V gene: TRBV28; D gene: .; J gene: TRBJ1-2; CDR3 protein: ASRERGYT
V gene: TRBV2; D gene: .; J gene: TRBJ2-1; CDR3 protein: ASSERNYNEQF